These 13 T cell receptor beta chains were sequenced from one sample in a study of blood T cell repertoires in COVID-19. Measured with immunoSEQ multiplex PCR; TCRdb has only the in-frame clones, and not every one. This table holds about 160,000 clones, roughly 80% found once. The sequenced sample was peripheral blood. These receptors originate from a woman at least 80 years old with acute or convalescent COVID-19.

The J gene is TRBJ1-2, the V gene TRBV29-1; a weak D match, TRBD1 (5 bases). CDR1 SQVTM and CDR2 ANQGSEA come from the germline V gene. V shed 4 bases and J shed 0 bases, with 21 bases lying between them. This CDR3 contains 17 residues. DNA for the CDR3: TGCAGCGTTGTCTTCAGCGGCCAGGGACTAGCTAACTATGGCTACACCTTC. Its translation: CSVVFSGQGLANYGYTF.

The chain carries TRBV20-1 and TRBJ1-2; D is undetermined. The CDR3 sequence is 11 residues long. Trimming removed 1 base at V and 8 bases at J, with 8 bases between. Germline CDR1 DFQATT, CDR2 SNEGSKA (reference sequence). CDR3 DNA: TGCAGTGCTAGAGGGAGTAAGGGCTACACCTTC. Residues: CSARGSKGYTF.

The chain couples TRBV6-5 to TRBJ1-2; 9 bases line up with TRBD1. The germline V gene has CDR1 MNHEY and CDR2 SVGAGI. The CDR3 length is 15 residues. J was trimmed by 7 bases and V by 4 bases; bases with no gene match: 10. The CDR3 sequence is CASSLQRDRARGYTF. The CDR3 DNA sequence: TGTGCCAGCAGTTTGCAGCGGGACAGGGCCCGTGGCTACACCTTC.

The V gene is TRBV4-1, the J gene TRBJ1-6, with unresolved D. Germline loops: CDR1 MGHRA, CDR2 YSYEKL. V was clipped by 1 base and J by 9 bases, with 13 bases between them. There are 15 residues in the CDR3. CDR3 region: CASSQVRSGVSPLHF. CDR3 DNA: TGCGCCAGCAGCCAAGTCAGGAGCGGCGTTTCACCCCTCCACTTT.

V gene TRBV2 combines with J gene TRBJ1-2; 8 bases line up with TRBD1. The CDR3 has 14 amino acids. Germline V gene lookup returns CDR1 SNHLY and CDR2 FYNNEI. Trimming cost V 6 bases and J 3 bases; bases outside gene matches: 6. For the CDR3, the DNA is TGTGCCAGCAGCTTTGGACAGGGTTACTATGGCTACACCTTC. Protein sequence: CASSFGQGYYGYTF.

The CDR3 loop reads CASSQDVSGISTDTQYF. Here the CDR3 DNA reads TGTGCCAGCAGCCAAGATGTCTCGGGTATTAGCACAGATACGCAGTATTTT. V gene TRBV14 combines with J gene TRBJ2-3; D is uncertain. The germline CDR1 and CDR2 sequences are SGHDN and FVKESK. The V gene lost 0 bases and the J gene lost 0 bases, with 13 bases spanning the gap. The CDR3 extends over 17 amino acids.

The CDR3 is CASTTDRWSEAFF. In nucleotides, the CDR3 is TGTGCCAGCACCACAGACAGGTGGTCTGAAGCTTTCTTT. The V and J genes are TRBV7-9 and TRBJ1-1, with a tentative D call TRBD1 (6 bases). V shed 7 bases and J shed 6 bases, with 15 bases lying between them. This CDR3 is 13 amino acids long. Germline-derived CDR1 and CDR2 are SEHNR and FQNEAQ (reference sequence).

The genes are TRBV5-1 and TRBJ2-3; maybe TRBD1 (5 bases). Trimming shortened V by 7 bases and J by 0 bases, and 18 bases separated the two germline ends. CDR3 length: 16 amino acids. CDR1 SGHRS and CDR2 YFSETQ come from the germline V gene. This chain's CDR3 is CASGQGLVGSTDTQYF. CDR3 sequence (DNA): TGCGCCAGCGGCCAGGGCCTTGTCGGGAGCACAGATACGCAGTATTTT.

The gene calls are TRBV11-2 and TRBJ2-2; D unclear. The CDR3 has 12 residues. Germline V gene sequence: CDR1 SGHAT, CDR2 FQNNGV. V lost 5 bases and J 7 bases, leaving 8 bases between the germline ends. DNA for the CDR3: TGTGCCAGCAGCACCAGTTACGGGGAGCTGTTTTTT. Amino acids: CASSTSYGELFF.

This clone was detected a few times. The V and J genes are TRBV7-2 and TRBJ1-1; 8 bases are shared with TRBD1. V dropped 1 base and J dropped 2; count of bases not matched to a gene: 9. This CDR3 is built from 17 residues. Germline V gene lookup returns CDR1 SGHTA and CDR2 FQGNSA. The CDR3: CASSLVVTGAGNTEAFF. Here the CDR3 DNA reads TGTGCCAGCAGCTTAGTCGTGACAGGGGCGGGAAACACTGAAGCTTTCTTT.

This clone appeared a few times. The V and J genes are TRBV2 and TRBJ1-2; D unclear. The V end lost 2 bases, the J end lost 4 bases, and 14 bases lay between the germline ends. CDR3 length: 15 residues. Germline CDR1 is SNHLY and CDR2 is FYNNEI. In nucleotides, the CDR3 is TGTGCCAGCAGTGAACTGTATACATCCCTCTATGGCTACACCTTC. It is translated as CASSELYTSLYGYTF.

The genes are TRBV12-3 or TRBV12-4 and TRBJ1-1; D might be TRBD1 (6 bases). The CDR3 consists of 11 residues. Trimming took off 3 bases at V and 8 bases at J, with 7 bases between the two ends. DNA for the CDR3: TGTGCCAGCAGTTTCAGGGGAGAAGCTTTCTTT. It translates to CASSFRGEAFF.

The chain joins TRBV7-2 to TRBJ1-2; 10 bases align to TRBD1. V was clipped by 5 bases and J by 6 bases; unmatched bases: 6. The germline V gene has CDR1 SGHTA and CDR2 FQGNSA. The CDR3 runs to 14 residues. CDR3 in amino acids: CASSVTGGADGYTF. In nucleotides, the CDR3 is TGTGCCAGCAGCGTGACAGGGGGCGCGGATGGCTACACCTTC.